This T cell receptor (beta chain) came from a study of cytotoxic CD8 clonotypes in ibrutinib-treated CLL. Study context: Median treatment time before response sampling was approximately 11 months, range 6 to 36. Study results and limitations: Sampling times (in sustained-remission versus progressing patients) were not the same. Public clonotypes were rare and shrank or held steady on treatment. A rise in clonality was seen at ibrutinib response, and a fall back toward baseline was seen at progression.

The method was immunoSEQ multiplex PCR; TCRdb's version includes in-frame clones alone and lacks a portion of them. The repertoire consists of roughly 250,000 clones, with less than 75% occurring once and the leading ten covering about 16%. As regards this clone: Antigen specificity is unknown.

Germline CDR1 SQVTM, CDR2 ANQGSEA. The CDR3 covers 13 residues. Trimming cost V 4 bases and J 3 bases; bases outside gene matches: 2. The clonotype originates from a human donor with chronic lymphocytic leukemia. Sequenced here: PBMCs, sampled after 24 months of ibrutinib treatment. This chain connects TRBV29-1 to TRBJ2-7, with TRBD1 matching over 11 bases. CDR3 nucleotide sequence: TGCAGCGTTGGTGGGACAGGGGGCTACGAGCAGTACTTC. The encoded protein is CSVGGTGGYEQYF.